This is a list of T cell receptor beta chains from one sample in a study of blood T cells in healthy people across ages. MiXCR, run by TCRdb on the 5' RACE reads, gives a single entry per CDR3 protein. The sample records about 570,000 distinct CDR3 sequences, 25% to 30% being singletons. The sample comprised blood. The source of these receptors is a woman in her 70s in good health. Each CDR3 is given with its conserved first and last residue. A D gene is named only where the DNA matches it firmly. Size is stated for part of the rows, as once, few or many counts, or as a class when the clone is expanded.

size: -
V: TRBV3-1
D: -
J: TRBJ1-3
DNA: TGTGCCAGCAGCGCCGGAAATGGAAACACCATATATTTT
CDR3: CASSAGNGNTIYF

size: -
V: TRBV7-9
D: -
J: TRBJ1-2
DNA: TGTGCCAGCAGCTCAGAAAACAGGGTTAACTATGGCTACACCTTC
CDR3: CASSSENRVNYGYTF

size: few
V: TRBV5-1
D: TRBD1
J: TRBJ2-1
DNA: TGCGCCAGCAGCGCCGGGACAGGGGGCAATGAGCAGTTCTTC
CDR3: CASSAGTGGNEQFF

size: -
V: TRBV5-1
D: -
J: TRBJ2-4
DNA: TGCGCCAGCAGCTCGGGACTTCAGGGGGCCAAAAACATTCAGTACTTC
CDR3: CASSSGLQGAKNIQYF

size: many
V: TRBV6-5
D: TRBD1
J: TRBJ1-4
DNA: TGTGCCAGCAGGGGGACAGGGGGCGCCCGTAGGGAAAAACTGTTTTTT
CDR3: CASRGTGGARREKLFF

size: -
V: TRBV7-2
D: -
J: TRBJ1-1
DNA: TGTGCCAGCAGCTTAAAGGGATGGGGCACTGAAGCTTTCTTT
CDR3: CASSLKGWGTEAFF

size: -
V: TRBV29-1
D: TRBD2
J: TRBJ2-3
DNA: TGCAGCGTTGAAGGGCGGGGGGGTAATACAGATACGCAGTATTTT
CDR3: CSVEGRGGNTDTQYF

size: -
V: TRBV4-3
D: TRBD1
J: TRBJ2-2
DNA: TGCGCCAGCAGCCATTACCGGGACAGAGGGTCTCGGACCGGGGAGCTGTTTTTT
CDR3: CASSHYRDRGSRTGELFF

size: -
V: TRBV6-2/TRBV6-3
D: -
J: TRBJ1-1
DNA: TGTGCCAGCAGTTACACCTACCAAGCTGGGACTGAAGCTTTCTTT
CDR3: CASSYTYQAGTEAFF

size: -
V: TRBV4-2
D: -
J: TRBJ2-5
DNA: TGTGCCAGCAGCCAAGGCAGGGGGGGACAAGAGACCCAGTACTTC
CDR3: CASSQGRGGQETQYF

size: few
V: TRBV4-3
D: -
J: TRBJ2-3
DNA: TGCGCCAGCAGCCTCACAAGGGGAGGAGGGCCTAGCACAGATACGCAGTATTTT
CDR3: CASSLTRGGGPSTDTQYF

size: few
V: TRBV28
D: -
J: TRBJ1-1
DNA: TGTGCCAGCAGTTCTGCTGAAGCTTTCTTT
CDR3: CASSSAEAFF

size: few
V: TRBV24-1
D: TRBD1
J: TRBJ2-1
DNA: TGTGCCACCAGTGACAATCCCTACAGGGGGAGGTACAATGAGCAGTTCTTC
CDR3: CATSDNPYRGRYNEQFF

size: -
V: TRBV4-3
D: TRBD2
J: TRBJ2-2
DNA: TGCGCCAGCAGCCAAGTCGTCGGGGGGGAGACCGGGGAGCTGTTTTTT
CDR3: CASSQVVGGETGELFF

size: -
V: TRBV5-1
D: -
J: TRBJ2-3
DNA: TGCGCCAGCCACGTAGCGAGGAGCACAGATACGCAGTATTTT
CDR3: CASHVARSTDTQYF

size: few
V: TRBV29-1
D: -
J: TRBJ1-4
DNA: TGCAGCGTCCGAGGGACTAATGAAAAACTGTTTTTT
CDR3: CSVRGTNEKLFF

size: -
V: TRBV15
D: -
J: TRBJ1-5
DNA: TGTGCCACCAGCGGACATCCTAGCAATCAGCCCCAGCATTTT
CDR3: CATSGHPSNQPQHF

size: few
V: TRBV4-2
D: TRBD1
J: TRBJ2-3
DNA: TGTGCCAGCAGTAAAATGACAGGGGGCAACACAGATACGCAGTATTTT
CDR3: CASSKMTGGNTDTQYF

size: -
V: TRBV12-3/TRBV12-4
D: -
J: TRBJ1-5
DNA: TGTGCCAGCAGTTTCAGCACGGGGGATCAGCCCCAGCATTTT
CDR3: CASSFSTGDQPQHF

size: -
V: TRBV6-1
D: -
J: TRBJ1-2
DNA: TGTGCCAGCAGTGAATCGCTGGGTGGCTACACCTTC
CDR3: CASSESLGGYTF

size: -
V: TRBV21-1
D: -
J: TRBJ1-4
DNA: TGTGCCAGGACTCCCGGGACAGAAAAACTGTTTTTT
CDR3: CARTPGTEKLFF

size: few
V: TRBV20-1
D: -
J: TRBJ1-4
DNA: TGCAGTGCTATAGACTTCCTTACTAATGAAAAACTGTTTTTT
CDR3: CSAIDFLTNEKLFF